These T cell receptor beta chains were read from a single sample in a study of T cell responses to AZD1222 COVID-19 vaccine. Method: immunoSEQ multiplex PCR; TCRdb's copy keeps in-frame clones and lacks some. Found here are 55,000 to 90,000 clones, roughly 82% of them singletons; the top ten hold under 7%. Sequencing used peripheral blood, obtained on day 0 of AZD1222 vaccination. The receptors derive from an adult in good health. Both conserved end residues are part of each CDR3. Each record gives: J gene, V gene, CDR3 protein.

TRBJ1-2 TRBV6-4 CASSLREGSDYGYTF
TRBJ2-6 TRBV6-6 CATQSSGANVLTF
TRBJ1-1 TRBV5-5 CASRLDLNTEAFF
TRBJ1-1 TRBV15 CATSRDYRGTEAFF
TRBJ2-2 TRBV3-1/TRBV3-2 CASSQSRIAGELFF
TRBJ1-3 TRBV25-1 CASSGLRGNTIYF
TRBJ2-1 TRBV7-8 CASSLGFIYNEQFF
TRBJ1-2 TRBV21-1 CASSNVSTYGYTF
TRBJ1-4 TRBV13 CASSFKTRGEKLFF
TRBJ1-2 TRBV18 CASSPSDRTRGYTF
TRBJ2-5 TRBV6-5 CASSYFGTGEEETQYF
TRBJ2-1 TRBV11-2 CASSLRADSSYNEQFF
TRBJ2-5 TRBV20-1 CSARGVETQYF
TRBJ2-7 TRBV6-2/TRBV6-3 CASSPFEGDEQYF
TRBJ1-5 TRBV19 CASSIDYSNQPQHF
TRBJ2-7 TRBV28 CASSLIRDGEQYF
TRBJ2-5 TRBV9 CASSVGSGGWETQYF
TRBJ1-6 TRBV6-5 CASLERRNNSPLHF
TRBJ1-4 TRBV28 CASRQGGGPNEKLFF
TRBJ2-7 TRBV7-3 CASSLTHGESYEQYF
TRBJ2-7 TRBV27 CASSLRRQNYEQYF
TRBJ2-3 TRBV11-2 CASSLRAGGLPDTQYF
TRBJ1-5 TRBV6-5 CASSQMGQPQHF
TRBJ1-4 TRBV3-1/TRBV3-2 CASSQDPGEDEKLFF
TRBJ2-1 TRBV5-8 CASSLYRDEINEQFF
TRBJ2-5 TRBV6-5 CASSYTRRGYQYF
TRBJ1-6 TRBV5-1 CASSLGQGRNSPLHF
TRBJ2-2 TRBV5-1 CASGYLANTGELFF
TRBJ2-1 TRBV9 CASSAPTGGIGNEQFF
TRBJ1-1 TRBV7-9 CASSLARQGPEAFF
TRBJ1-2 TRBV2 CASRVEQSGYTF
TRBJ2-1 TRBV13 CASTTPHYNEQFF
TRBJ2-1 TRBV28 CASSQGNRNEQFF
TRBJ2-2 TRBV6-5 CASSYRATGELFF
TRBJ2-7 TRBV29-1 CSARDRYYEQYF
TRBJ2-7 TRBV5-1 CASSWDSTSSSYEQYF
TRBJ1-6 TRBV5-1 CASSLGYNSPLHF
TRBJ2-2 TRBV9 CASMRNSNTGELFF
TRBJ2-3 TRBV10-1 CASSEESSGGAMADTQYF
TRBJ2-2 TRBV11-3 CASSLDVTNTGELFF
TRBJ1-2 TRBV5-4 CASSLRGLDYGYTF